The entry below gives a single TCR beta chain sequence along with its context. What it recognizes is unknown. The data stem from a study of T cell responses to AZD1222 COVID-19 vaccine. General observations from the study: Clonal diversity may have been underestimated, and the donors were mostly white British, with more females than males. A reported finding is that nearly half of spike-specific TCRs target unmutated variant regions. All repertoire sampling was performed exclusively after the peak T cell response. Seropositive at baseline were only a handful of AZD1222 recipients.

Trimming cost V 4 bases and J 2 bases; bases outside gene matches: 6. This CDR3 region has 15 residues. The germline CDR1 and CDR2 sequences are SGDLS and YYNGEE. The method was immunoSEQ multiplex PCR; TCRdb's version includes in-frame clones alone and lacks a portion of them. This table has tens of thousands of clones, over 90% appearing once. The chain is built from TRBV9 and TRBJ2-7, with TRBD2 matching 10 bases. The source was peripheral blood, collected on day 0 of AZD1222 vaccination. The origin of this receptor is an adult in good health. The CDR3 loop reads CASSIASGSPYEQYF. The CDR3 nucleotides read TGTGCCAGCAGCATAGCTAGCGGGAGTCCCTACGAGCAGTACTTC.